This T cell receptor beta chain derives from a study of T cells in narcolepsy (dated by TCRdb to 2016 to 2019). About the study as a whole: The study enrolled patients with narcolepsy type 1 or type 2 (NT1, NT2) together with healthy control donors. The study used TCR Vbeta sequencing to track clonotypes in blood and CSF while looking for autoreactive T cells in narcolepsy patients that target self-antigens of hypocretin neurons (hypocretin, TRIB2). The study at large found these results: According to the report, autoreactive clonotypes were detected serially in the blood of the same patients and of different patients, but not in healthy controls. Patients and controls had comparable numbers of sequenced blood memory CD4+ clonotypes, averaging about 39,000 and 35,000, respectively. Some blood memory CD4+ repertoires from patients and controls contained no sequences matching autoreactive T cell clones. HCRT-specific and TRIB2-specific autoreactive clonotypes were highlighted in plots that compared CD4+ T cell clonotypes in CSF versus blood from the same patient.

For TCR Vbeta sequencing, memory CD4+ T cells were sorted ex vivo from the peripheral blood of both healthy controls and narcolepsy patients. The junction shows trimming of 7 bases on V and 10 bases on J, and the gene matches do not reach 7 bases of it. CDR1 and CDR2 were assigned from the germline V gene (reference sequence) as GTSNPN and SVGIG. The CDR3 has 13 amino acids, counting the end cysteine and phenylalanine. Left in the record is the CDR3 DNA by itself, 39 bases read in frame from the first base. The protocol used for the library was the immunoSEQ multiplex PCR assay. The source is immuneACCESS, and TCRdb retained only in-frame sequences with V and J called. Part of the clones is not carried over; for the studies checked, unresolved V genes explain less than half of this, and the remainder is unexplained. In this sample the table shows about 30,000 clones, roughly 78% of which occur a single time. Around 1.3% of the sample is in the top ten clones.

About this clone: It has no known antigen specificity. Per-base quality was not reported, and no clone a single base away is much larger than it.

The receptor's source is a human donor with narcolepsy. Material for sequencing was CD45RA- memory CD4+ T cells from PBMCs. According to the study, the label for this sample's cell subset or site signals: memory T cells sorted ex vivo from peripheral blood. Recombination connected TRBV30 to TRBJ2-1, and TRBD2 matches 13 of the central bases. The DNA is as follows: TGTGCCTCGACTAGCGGGAGGATAGAAGAGCAGTTCTTC. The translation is CASTSGRIEEQFF.